These 29 T cell receptor beta chains share one sample of origin, sequenced in a study of OX40 agonist ivuxolimab in advanced cancers. This table comes from immunoSEQ multiplex PCR, and its TCRdb copy is limited to in-frame clones, with some not included. There are around 38,000 clones in the sample; 80% to 90% occur only once, and about 12% lies in the top ten. The sequencing used CD4+ or CD8+ T cells sorted from blood, collected in a trial of the OX40 agonist ivuxolimab. The source of these receptors is an adult with an advanced solid tumor such as melanoma, head and neck, liver or kidney cancer.

The chain recombines TRBV27 with TRBJ2-7; 8 bases match TRBD1. Germline V gives CDR1 MNHEY, CDR2 SMNVEV (reference sequence). The CDR3 covers 11 residues. V lost 3 bases to trimming and J lost 13 bases; unmatched junction nucleotides: 5. CDR3 region: CASSFGQGPYF. The CDR3 DNA follows: TGTGCCAGCAGTTTCGGACAGGGCCCTTACTTC.

The chain recombines TRBV7-8 with TRBJ1-2, with D perhaps matching TRBD1 (5 bases). Trimming removed 5 bases at V and 1 base at J, with 11 bases between. CDR1 is SGHVS, CDR2 FQNEAQ, per germline. This CDR3 has 14 residues. For the CDR3, the DNA is TGTGCCAGCAGCCTTCGGACAAGTAACTATGGCTACACCTTC. This translates into CASSLRTSNYGYTF.

CDR3 bases: TGTGCTAGTGGTTTGGCTAGGGACCACGAGCAGTACTTC. Translated, it gives CASGLARDHEQYF. The chain carries TRBV12-5 and TRBJ2-7; D might be TRBD1 or TRBD2, each matching 5 bases. Germline V CDR1 and CDR2: LGHNT, FRNRAP. V lost 1 base and J 5 bases, leaving 9 bases between the germline ends. This CDR3 region has 13 residues.

This clone occurred a few times. The rearrangement uses TRBV7-8 and TRBJ2-3; D assignment may be TRBD1 or TRBD2 (5 bases each). Germline V gene data show CDR1 as SGHVS and CDR2 as FQNEAQ. V lost 3 bases to trimming and J lost 5 bases, with 12 bases between them. CDR3 size: 14 residues. DNA of the CDR3: TGTGCCAGCAGCTTGGCGGGTGGGGGAGATACGCAGTATTTT. Its translation is CASSLAGGGDTQYF.

This clone was observed once. The genes are TRBV27 and TRBJ1-2, with D perhaps matching TRBD1 (5 bases). From germline, CDR1 is MNHEY and CDR2 SMNVEV (reference sequence). V was clipped by 8 bases and J by 0 bases, with 16 bases between them. This CDR3 contains 15 residues. CDR3 coding DNA: TGTGCCAGCCTGGGGGGGTTTGGGGCTAACTATGGCTACACCTTC. Translation gives CASLGGFGANYGYTF.

The J gene is TRBJ2-1, the V gene TRBV30, with 11 positions matching TRBD2. Per germline, CDR1 GTSNPN and CDR2 SVGIG (reference sequence). This CDR3 has 14 residues. The ends lost 2 bases at V and 8 bases at J; junction bases unmatched: 5. The CDR3 sequence: CAWSTSGSHDEQFF. The CDR3 DNA is TGTGCCTGGAGTACTAGCGGGAGTCATGATGAGCAGTTCTTC.

The J gene is TRBJ1-5, the V gene TRBV4-1, with 11 bases aligning to TRBD1. This CDR3 region has 16 residues. Germline-derived CDR1 and CDR2 are MGHRA and YSYEKL. Germline trimming cut 2 bases from V and 6 bases from J; bases unmatched to any gene: 6. The CDR3 region has the DNA TGCGCCAGCAGCCAACCCGGGACAGGGGGGGCTCAGCCCCAGCATTTT. Its protein product is CASSQPGTGGAQPQHF.

CDR3 in DNA: TGTGCCAGCGGGGGGCAGGGGTCTGGAAACACCATATATTTT. It yields the protein CASGGQGSGNTIYF. The chain links TRBV28 to TRBJ1-3; maybe TRBD1 (6 bases). The CDR3 is 14 amino acids. Germline CDR1 reads MDHEN; CDR2 reads SYDVKM. Trimming shortened V by 8 bases and J by 1 base, and 12 bases separated the two germline ends.

The chain is built from TRBV11-2 and TRBJ2-1; D is tentatively TRBD1 or TRBD2 (5 bases each). V was shortened by 5 bases and J by 0 bases, with 17 bases between the two germline ends. The CDR3 has 17 amino acids. Per germline, CDR1 SGHAT and CDR2 FQNNGV. This CDR3 is CASSGGLAPSSYNEQFF. CDR3 nucleotides: TGTGCCAGCAGCGGGGGATTAGCGCCGAGCTCCTACAATGAGCAGTTCTTC.

The V and J genes are TRBV7-8 and TRBJ2-7; the match to TRBD1 covers 8 bases. Germline lookup yields CDR1 SGHVS and CDR2 FQNEAQ. V lost 6 bases to trimming and J lost 4 bases; unmatched junction nucleotides: 23. The CDR3 runs 19 residues. The CDR3, as DNA: TGTGCCAGCAGTGAGACAGGGGTTCGGGAAAGTAGGGATCGGTACGAGCAGTACTTC. It is translated as CASSETGVRESRDRYEQYF.

J is TRBJ1-1 and V is TRBV5-5, with a possible D match to TRBD1 (6 bases). CDR1 is SGHKS, CDR2 YYEKEE, per germline (reference sequence). The CDR3 consists of 14 residues. V lost 3 bases to trimming and J lost 5 bases, with 14 bases between them. CDR3 nucleotides: TGTGCCAGCAGCTCCTACTTCAGGGGAACTGAAGCTTTCTTT. It is translated as CASSSYFRGTEAFF.

The gene calls are TRBV21-1 and TRBJ2-7; the table calls TRBD2, which could not be checked here. TRBV21-1 is a pseudogene. The CDR3 runs to 15 residues. The DNA for the CDR3 is TGTGCCAGCAGCACCCTCGGCGGGGCGACCTACGAGCAGTACTTC. Translating it yields CASSTLGGATYEQYF.

The rearrangement links TRBV29-1 to TRBJ2-1; possible D gene TRBD2, 5 bases. Germline V gene data show CDR1 as SQVTM and CDR2 as ANQGSEA. Trimming pared 6 bases from V and 0 bases from J, leaving 15 bases between. The CDR3 spans 15 residues. CDR3 bases: TGCAGCGTCGAGCCGGGGTACAGCTCCTACAATGAGCAGTTCTTC. Encoded protein: CSVEPGYSSYNEQFF.

This chain joins TRBV25-1 and TRBJ2-4, with D unresolved. V was trimmed by 3 bases and J by 1 base, leaving 13 bases between them. This CDR3 comprises 16 residues. CDR1 MGHDK and CDR2 SYGVNS come from the germline V gene. Here the CDR3 DNA reads TGTGCCAGCAGTGACAAACGACTTGGGGCCAAAAACATTCAGTACTTC. Residues: CASSDKRLGAKNIQYF.

J is TRBJ2-5 and V is TRBV5-1; D not resolved. Germline V CDR1 and CDR2: SGHRS, YFSETQ. V dropped 0 bases and J dropped 0 bases, with 12 bases sitting between them. The CDR3 has 16 residues. The chain's CDR3 is CASSLESYLYQETQYF. CDR3 sequence (DNA): TGCGCCAGCAGCTTGGAGTCATACCTGTACCAAGAGACCCAGTACTTC.

This clone was recorded once. The J gene is TRBJ2-2, the V gene TRBV7-3; TRBD1 agrees at 12 bases. The germline gives CDR1 SGHTA, CDR2 FQGTGA. This CDR3 has 15 amino acids. V gave up 5 bases and J gave up 6 bases; unmatched junction bases: 4. The CDR3 sequence: CASSPGTGGSGELFF. DNA of the CDR3: TGTGCCAGCAGCCCCGGGACAGGGGGCTCCGGGGAGCTGTTTTTT.

By share, this clone ranks as medium-sized (0.01 to 0.1%). The V gene is TRBV19, the J gene TRBJ2-1; D unclear. Trimming pared 5 bases from V and 5 bases from J, leaving 7 bases between. Germline V gives CDR1 LNHDA, CDR2 SQIVND (reference sequence). The CDR3 is made up of 12 amino acids. As DNA, the CDR3 is TGTGCCAGTAGTCCCCGGAACAATGAGCAGTTCTTC. Encoded protein: CASSPRNNEQFF.

The rearrangement uses TRBV5-5 and TRBJ2-7; 8 positions match TRBD1. Germline assignment: CDR1 SGHKS and CDR2 YYEKEE (reference sequence). The CDR3 is 13 amino acids. With 2 bases clipped from V and 6 bases from J, the junction kept 4 bases outside the gene matches. The CDR3 nucleotides read TGTGCCAGCAGCTTAACAGGGGGGCGCGAGCAGTACTTC. It encodes CASSLTGGREQYF.

The V and J genes are TRBV19 and TRBJ1-6; D unclear. Trimming took off 10 bases at V and 7 bases at J, with 14 bases between the two ends. In germline, CDR1 is LNHDA, CDR2 SQIVND (reference sequence). This CDR3 spans 13 amino acids. CDR3 sequence: CATSSKGNSPLHF. Written as DNA, the CDR3 is TGTGCCACCTCAAGCAAGGGAAATTCACCCCTCCACTTT.

The V gene is TRBV13, the J gene TRBJ2-4; 8 positions match TRBD2. This CDR3 is built from 15 residues. V lost 3 bases and J lost 9; bases outside the gene matches: 10. Germline V gives CDR1 PRHDT, CDR2 FYEKMQ (reference sequence). In DNA, the CDR3 is TGTGCCAGCAGCTTTGGTTCCGGGACTAGAGGCATTCAGTACTTC. It yields the protein CASSFGSGTRGIQYF.

CDR3: CASSIAGQGAEAFF. CDR3 nucleotide sequence: TGTGCCAGTAGTATAGCCGGCCAGGGGGCTGAAGCTTTCTTT. This chain connects TRBV19 to TRBJ1-1, with 7 bases fitting TRBD1. This CDR3 has 14 amino acids. Germline V gives CDR1 LNHDA, CDR2 SQIVND (reference sequence). The V segment lost 1 base and the J segment 6 bases; nucleotides outside the gene matches: 5.

This rearrangement joins TRBV15 to TRBJ2-3; 10 bases are a match to TRBD1. V was pared by 5 bases and J by 0 bases, with 14 bases of the junction left unmatched. This CDR3 contains 19 residues. Germline CDR1 LNHNV, CDR2 YYDKDF (reference sequence). This CDR3 is CATSGGTGVTRTSTDTQYF. DNA of the CDR3: TGTGCCACCAGCGGCGGGACAGGGGTGACTCGGACTAGCACAGATACGCAGTATTTT.

The chain joins TRBV4-3 to TRBJ1-1, with unresolved D. V dropped 3 bases and J dropped 8 bases, with 10 bases sitting between them. Germline V gene sequence: CDR1 LGHNA, CDR2 YSLEER. This CDR3 has 12 amino acids. CDR3 sequence reads: CASSHPGREAFF. As DNA, the CDR3 is TGCGCCAGCAGCCATCCCGGGAGAGAAGCTTTCTTT.

A few counts support this clone. The V and J genes are TRBV7-9 and TRBJ1-1, with TRBD1 matching 7 bases. The trim removed 2 bases at V and 4 bases at J, leaving 7 bases unmatched. Germline V CDR1 and CDR2: SEHNR, FQNEAQ (reference sequence). The CDR3 spans 15 residues. This chain's CDR3 is CASSLFSGGGTEAFF. The DNA of the CDR3 is TGTGCCAGCAGCTTATTTTCAGGGGGTGGCACTGAAGCTTTCTTT.

About this clone itself: Relative to the germline gene, one junction end is altered; a read error may explain this. J is TRBJ2-7 and V is TRBV9; a possible D gene is TRBD2 (6 bases). CDR3 length equals 14 residues. Germline lookup yields CDR1 SGDLS and CDR2 YYNGEE. CDR3 nucleotide sequence: TGTGTCAGCAGCGGACGGGACTCACGCCTCGAGCAGTACTTC. This codes for CVSSGRDSRLEQYF.

There are a few counts of this clone. The rearrangement links TRBV6-5 to TRBJ1-5, with 7 bases identical to TRBD1. Germline CDR1 reads MNHEY; CDR2 reads SVGAGI. This CDR3 is built from 15 residues. V shed 6 bases and J 4 bases; nucleotides not matched to a gene: 9. In nucleotides, the CDR3 is TGTGCCAGCAGGACCACAGGGGATTGGAATCAGCCCCAGCATTTT. Residues: CASRTTGDWNQPQHF.

This chain joins TRBV28 and TRBJ1-1; tentative D call: TRBD1 (6 bases). V lost 6 bases, J lost 3 bases, and 17 bases lay in between. This CDR3 is 15 amino acids long. CDR1 is MDHEN and CDR2 is SYDVKM in the germline V gene. The CDR3 region has the DNA TGTGCCAGCAGCACACCCAGGGGTTGGCACACTGAAGCTTTCTTT. Protein sequence: CASSTPRGWHTEAFF.

The sample holds one count of this clone. The chain employs TRBV9 and TRBJ2-5, with unresolved D. Germline lookup yields CDR1 SGDLS and CDR2 YYNGEE. The CDR3 spans 14 residues. V shed 0 bases and J shed 4 bases, with 10 bases lying between them. This CDR3 reads CASSVGNKPETQYF. CDR3 nucleotides: TGTGCCAGCAGCGTAGGGAACAAACCAGAGACCCAGTACTTC.

The chain has TRBV13 and TRBJ2-7; D is perhaps TRBD1 (5 bases). The CDR3 length is 15 residues. The V and J ends lost 0 bases and 7 bases respectively, with 16 bases between them. CDR1 PRHDT and CDR2 FYEKMQ come from the germline V gene (reference sequence). CDR3 nucleotides: TGTGCCAGCAGCTTAGGCCTAGGGGCCTCTCGGGAGCAGTACTTC. It codes for CASSLGLGASREQYF.